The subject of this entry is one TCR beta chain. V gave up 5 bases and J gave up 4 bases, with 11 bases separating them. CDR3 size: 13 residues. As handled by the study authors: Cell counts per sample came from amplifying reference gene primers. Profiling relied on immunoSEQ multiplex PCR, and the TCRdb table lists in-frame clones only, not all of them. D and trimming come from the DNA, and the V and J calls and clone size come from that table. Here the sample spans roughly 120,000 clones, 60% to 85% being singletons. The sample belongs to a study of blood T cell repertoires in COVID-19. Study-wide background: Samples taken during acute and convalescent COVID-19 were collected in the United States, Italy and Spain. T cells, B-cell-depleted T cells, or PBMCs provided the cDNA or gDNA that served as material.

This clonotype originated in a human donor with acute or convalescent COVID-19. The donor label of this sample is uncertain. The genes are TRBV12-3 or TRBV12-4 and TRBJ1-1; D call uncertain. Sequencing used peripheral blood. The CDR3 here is CASSPQVGTEAFF. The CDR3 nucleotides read TGTGCCAGCAGTCCCCAGGTAGGCACTGAAGCTTTCTTT.